This TCR beta chain was captured in a study of blood T cell repertoires in COVID-19. This clone was observed once. The CDR3 spans 15 residues. The V end lost 4 bases, the J end lost 5 bases, and 14 bases lay between the germline ends. The germline gives CDR1 KGHSH, CDR2 LQKENI. Using immunoSEQ multiplex PCR, the repertoire was profiled, and TCRdb retains in-frame clones only, with some absent. Of 290,000 or so clones in the sample, around nine tenths were seen once. The J gene is TRBJ1-4, the V gene TRBV18, with a tentative D call TRBD1 (5 bases). This TCR came from a woman between 18 and 29 years old who had recovered from COVID-19. What was sequenced was PBMCs or T cells enriched from blood (not recorded which). The CDR3 spells CASSQSGGENEKLFF. The DNA of the CDR3 is TGTGCCAGCTCACAGTCGGGGGGTGAGAATGAAAAACTGTTTTTT.